The clone carrying this T cell receptor (beta chain) was picked up many times. The target antigen is unknown. The CDR3 has 13 amino acids. Germline V gene lookup returns CDR1 MNHEY and CDR2 SMNVEV (reference sequence). Trimming left V 3 bases short and J 5 bases short, with 10 bases between. Amplification of TCR beta CDR3 regions used RNA as the template. The study used the HTBI primer set for a first-round RT-PCR of the TCR CDR3. TCRdb processed the multiplex PCR reads anew with MiXCR; each CDR3 protein has one entry. The table shows 400,000 to 600,000 distinct CDR3 sequences, with about 16% occurring only once. The data are from a study of T cells in Graves' hyperthyroidism and ophthalmopathy. General study findings and limits: Researchers found most expanded thyroid clonotypes above 0.001 in blood as well. It was a median about 6.5 months before onset that the model predicted ophthalmopathy.

The sequence was collected from a woman younger than 45 with Graves' ophthalmopathy. Input material: blood. The genes are TRBV27 and TRBJ1-1; D uncertain. The CDR3 region has the DNA TGTGCCAGCAGTTTTAGTCGTATAACTGAAGCTTTCTTT. The encoded protein is CASSFSRITEAFF.